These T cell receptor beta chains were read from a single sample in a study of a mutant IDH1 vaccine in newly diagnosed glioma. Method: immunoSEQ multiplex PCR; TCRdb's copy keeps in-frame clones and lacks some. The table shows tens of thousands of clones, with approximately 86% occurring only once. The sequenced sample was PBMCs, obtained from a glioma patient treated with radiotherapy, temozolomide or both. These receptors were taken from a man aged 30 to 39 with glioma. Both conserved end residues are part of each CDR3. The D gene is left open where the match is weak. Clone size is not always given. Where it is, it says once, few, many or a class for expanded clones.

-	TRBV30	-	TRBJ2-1	CAWSRLGGAEPYNEQFF	TGTGCCTGGAGTAGATTGGGGGGCGCGGAACCCTACAATGAGCAGTTCTTC
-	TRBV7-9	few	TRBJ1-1	CASSQTLVFRDLNTEAFF	TGTGCCAGCAGTCAGACGCTGGTTTTTCGGGACTTAAACACTGAAGCTTTCTTT
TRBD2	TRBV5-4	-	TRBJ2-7	CASSLAYGGVSKQYF	TGTGCCAGCAGCTTGGCTTACGGGGGGGTCAGCAAGCAGTACTTC
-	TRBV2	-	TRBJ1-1	CASRAGRPLSGAFF	TGTGCCAGCAGGGCGGGGCGTCCATTGTCAGGGGCTTTCTTT
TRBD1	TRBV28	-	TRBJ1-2	CASSSIPGGALNGYTF	TGTGCCAGCAGTTCAATACCAGGGGGGGCGCTTAATGGCTACACCTTC
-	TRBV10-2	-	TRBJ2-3	CASSDPLLPQYF	TGCGCCAGCAGTGACCCGCTCTTGCCGCAGTATTTT
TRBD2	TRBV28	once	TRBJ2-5	CASSLFVMFGASGGFQETQYF	TGTGCCAGCAGTTTATTCGTGATGTTTGGGGCTAGCGGGGGGTTCCAAGAGACCCAGTACTTC
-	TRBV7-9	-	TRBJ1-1	CASSTGRMNTEAFF	TGTGCCAGCAGCACGGGACGGATGAACACTGAAGCTTTCTTT
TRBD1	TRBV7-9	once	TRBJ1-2	CASSARDRTAGGYTF	TGTGCCAGCAGCGCAAGGGACAGGACGGCGGGTGGCTACACCTTC
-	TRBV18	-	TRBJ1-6	CASSPLGEVGYNSPLHF	TGTGCCAGCTCACCACTTGGGGAAGTGGGGTATAATTCACCCCTCCACTTT
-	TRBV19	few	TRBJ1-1	CASSIGAYTEAFF	TGTGCCAGTAGTATAGGTGCTTACACTGAAGCTTTCTTT
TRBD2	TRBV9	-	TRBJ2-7	CASSVGGSSYEQYF	TGTGCCAGCAGCGTTGGCGGGAGCTCCTACGAGCAGTACTTC
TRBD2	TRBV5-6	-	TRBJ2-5	CASSIRLAGQETQYF	TGTGCCAGCAGCATCCGACTAGCTGGACAAGAGACCCAGTACTTC
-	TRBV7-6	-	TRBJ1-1	CASSYIAGGNTEAFF	TGTGCCAGCAGTTATATTGCCGGGGGGAACACTGAAGCTTTCTTT
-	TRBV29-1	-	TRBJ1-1	CSVDGRNTEAFF	TGCAGCGTTGACGGCAGAAACACTGAAGCTTTCTTT
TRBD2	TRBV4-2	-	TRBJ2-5	CASSQDLAGLVQETQYF	TGTGCCAGCAGCCAAGATCTCGCGGGACTAGTCCAAGAGACCCAGTACTTC
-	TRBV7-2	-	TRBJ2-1	CASSLTRREFF	TGTGCCAGCAGCCTGACTAGACGGGAGTTCTTC
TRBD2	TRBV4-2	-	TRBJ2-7	CASSQRSGGSREQYF	TGTGCCAGCAGCCAACGGAGCGGGGGATCGAGGGAGCAGTACTTC
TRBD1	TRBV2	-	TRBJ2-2	CASTKERTGGNTGELFF	TGTGCCAGCACCAAAGAAAGGACAGGGGGGAACACCGGGGAGCTGTTTTTT
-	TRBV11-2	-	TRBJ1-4	CASSSVPVGRGNEKLFF	TGTGCCAGCAGCTCCGTCCCGGTCGGGAGGGGTAATGAAAAACTGTTTTTT
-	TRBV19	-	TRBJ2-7	CASSIRTAYEQYF	TGTGCCAGTAGTATTAGGACGGCCTACGAGCAGTACTTC
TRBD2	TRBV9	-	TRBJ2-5	CASSEGLAGGPYQETQYF	TGTGCCAGCAGCGAAGGACTAGCGGGGGGACCCTACCAAGAGACCCAGTACTTC
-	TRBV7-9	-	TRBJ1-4	CASSLARTSTNEKLFF	TGTGCCAGCAGCTTAGCTCGGACGTCGACTAATGAAAAACTGTTTTTT
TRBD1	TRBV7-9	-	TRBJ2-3	CASSGRGPGADTQYF	TGTGCCAGCAGCGGCAGGGGGCCGGGGGCAGATACGCAGTATTTT
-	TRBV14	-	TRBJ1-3	CASSQDRFRTSPGNTIYF	TGTGCCAGCAGCCAAGATCGGTTCCGGACCTCCCCTGGAAACACCATATATTTT
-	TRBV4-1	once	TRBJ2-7	CASSQVHGREAYEQYF	TGCGCCAGCAGCCAAGTTCACGGGCGAGAAGCCTACGAGCAGTACTTC
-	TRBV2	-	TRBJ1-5	CASSDRPPYSNQPQHF	TGTGCCAGCAGTGACCGCCCACCTTATAGCAATCAGCCCCAGCATTTT
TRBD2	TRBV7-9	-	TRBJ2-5	CASSSGLAGGPLSPQYF	TGTGCCAGCAGCTCGGGACTAGCGGGGGGTCCCTTGTCGCCCCAGTACTTC
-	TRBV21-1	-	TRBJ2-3	CASSKSKQGSDTQYF	TGTGCCAGCAGCAAATCGAAGCAGGGGTCAGATACGCAGTATTTT
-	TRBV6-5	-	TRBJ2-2	CASGRNTGELFF	TGTGCCAGCGGGCGAAACACCGGGGAGCTGTTTTTT
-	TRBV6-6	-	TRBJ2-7	CASVDSTTSYEQYF	TGTGCCAGCGTCGACAGCACCACCTCCTACGAGCAGTACTTC
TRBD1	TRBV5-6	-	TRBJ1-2	CASSLGQTVNYGYTF	TGTGCCAGCAGCCTGGGACAGACCGTAAACTATGGCTACACCTTC
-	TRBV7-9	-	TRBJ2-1	CASSLGLVYNEQFF	TGTGCCAGCAGCTTAGGGCTAGTTTACAATGAGCAGTTCTTC
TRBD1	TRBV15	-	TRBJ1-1	CATSSGQGARTEAFF	TGTGCCACCAGCAGCGGACAGGGGGCAAGGACTGAAGCTTTCTTT
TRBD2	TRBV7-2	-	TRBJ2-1	CASSQFPAGGVYNEQFF	TGTGCCAGCAGCCAGTTCCCAGCGGGGGGTGTCTACAATGAGCAGTTCTTC
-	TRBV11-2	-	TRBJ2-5	CASSLVTQYQETQYF	TGTGCCAGCAGCTTAGTAACGCAGTACCAAGAGACCCAGTACTTC
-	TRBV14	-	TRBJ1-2	CASSQDGQNYGYTF	TGTGCCAGCAGCCAAGATGGGCAGAACTATGGCTACACCTTC
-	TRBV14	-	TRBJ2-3	CASSLGDTQYF	TGTGCCAGCAGCCTAGGGGATACGCAGTATTTT
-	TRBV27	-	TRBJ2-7	CASGPTYEQYF	TGTGCCAGCGGCCCGACCTACGAGCAGTACTTC
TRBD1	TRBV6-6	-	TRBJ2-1	CASSSRQGVNNEQFF	TGTGCCAGCAGTTCCCGACAGGGGGTTAACAATGAGCAGTTCTTC
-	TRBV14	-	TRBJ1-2	CASSHTKNPTGRYTF	TGTGCCAGCAGCCATACAAAAAACCCGACTGGGCGCTACACCTTC
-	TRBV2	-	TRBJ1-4	CASSDRATNEKLFF	TGTGCCAGCAGTGACAGAGCAACTAATGAAAAACTGTTTTTT
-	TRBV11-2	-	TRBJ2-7	CASSHDIYEQYF	TGTGCCAGCAGCCACGACATCTACGAGCAGTACTTC
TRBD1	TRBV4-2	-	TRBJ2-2	CASSLSGTGSNGELFF	TGTGCCAGCAGCTTATCCGGGACAGGGAGTAACGGGGAGCTGTTTTTT
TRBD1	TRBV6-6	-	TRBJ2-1	CASTSDRGVYNEQFF	TGTGCCAGCACCTCAGACAGGGGAGTCTACAATGAGCAGTTCTTC
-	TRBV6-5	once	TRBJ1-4	CASSGSGFVEKLFF	TGTGCCAGCAGTGGCTCAGGGTTCGTCGAAAAACTGTTTTTT
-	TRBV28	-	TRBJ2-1	CASSSTRAQFF	TGTGCCAGCAGTAGTACGAGGGCGCAGTTCTTC
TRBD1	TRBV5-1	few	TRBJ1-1	CASSYYRGGNTEAFF	TGCGCCAGCAGCTACTACAGGGGAGGGAACACTGAAGCTTTCTTT
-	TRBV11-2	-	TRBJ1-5	CASSLGVNQPQHF	TGTGCCAGCAGCTTAGGCGTAAATCAGCCCCAGCATTTT
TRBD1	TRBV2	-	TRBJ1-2	CASSTIYLRTGDGYTF	TGTGCCAGCAGTACCATATACCTTAGGACAGGGGATGGCTACACCTTC
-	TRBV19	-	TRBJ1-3	CASSITGTGNTIYF	TGTGCCAGTAGTATAACGGGGACTGGAAACACCATATATTTT
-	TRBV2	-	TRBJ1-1	CASSEALSKNTEAFF	TGTGCCAGCAGTGAAGCGCTCTCCAAGAACACTGAAGCTTTCTTT
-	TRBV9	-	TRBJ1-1	CASSGMAVVRTEAFF	TGTGCCAGCAGCGGGATGGCGGTAGTTCGCACTGAAGCTTTCTTT
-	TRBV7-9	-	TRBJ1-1	CASSDARAAEAFF	TGTGCCAGCAGCGATGCAAGGGCCGCTGAAGCTTTCTTT
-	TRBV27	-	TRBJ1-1	CASRLGRTATNTEAFF	TGTGCCAGCAGACTCGGACGGACAGCAACCAACACTGAAGCTTTCTTT
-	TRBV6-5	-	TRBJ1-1	CASRESAVSNTEAFF	TGTGCCAGCAGGGAATCGGCTGTTTCGAACACTGAAGCTTTCTTT
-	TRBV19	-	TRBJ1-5	CASSIDPGISGNQPQHF	TGTGCCAGTAGTATAGACCCGGGGATTTCGGGCAATCAGCCCCAGCATTTT